This T cell receptor beta chain was identified in a study of identical twins. Points from the study as a whole: Out-of-frame alpha sequences shared by twins showed excess low generation probability. The study reached conclusions through statistical analysis that was cross-sectional, not following the same donors.

Unique molecular identifiers were in the cDNA, with template-switch universal primer binding. TCRdb itself ran the 5' RACE reads through MiXCR, one entry per CDR3 protein. The data hold roughly 480,000 distinct CDR3 sequences, with 20% to 25% observed a single time. Note on this clonotype: Its matching antigen is unknown.

The V gene end was trimmed by 7 bases and the J gene end by 2 bases; junction bases not matched to a gene: 4. The germline gives CDR1 LGHDT, CDR2 YNNKEL (reference sequence). The CDR3 consists of 14 residues. These data were also filed under a second study, of T cells expressing NK-cell markers. As that study records: CD8+ T cells in 5 or 6 donors included dominant NKG2C+ clonotypes at 1.0-7.0%.

This chain connects TRBV3-1 to TRBJ2-1; 8 positions agree with TRBD1. Sequencing was carried out using CD4+ T cells sorted from blood. This TCR derives from a woman aged 18-29 years in good health. The CDR3 DNA follows: TGTGCCAGCACCTTACAGGGGGCCTACAATGAGCAGTTCTTC. Protein: CASTLQGAYNEQFF.